The 17 T cell receptor beta chains presented below share a single source sample, sequenced in a study of T cells in tuberculosis. TCRdb keeps only in-frame clones here, not all; method: immunoSEQ multiplex PCR. The sample has approximately 22,000 clones; approximately 85% are singletons. Indicated time point: new active TB diagnosis, blood taken before or within 7 days of starting treatment. The sample here was PBMCs, taken at tuberculosis diagnosis. Every receptor here comes from an adult with tuberculosis.

The J gene is TRBJ1-5, the V gene TRBV29-1; no clear D gene. In germline, CDR1 is SQVTM, CDR2 ANQGSEA. The CDR3 length is 12 residues. V was clipped by 4 bases and J by 5 bases, with 9 bases between them. CDR3 DNA: TGCAGCGTTGGTGGCCCTGATCAGCCCCAGCATTTT. Its protein is CSVGGPDQPQHF. The variable domain in full, completed from reference TRBV29-1 and TRBJ1-5, reads SAVISQKPSRDICQRGTSLTIQCQVDSQVTMMFWYRQQPGQSLTLIATANQGSEATYESGFVIDKFPISRPNLTFSTLTVSNMSPEDSSIYLCSVGGPDQPQHFGDGTRLSIL.

The chain carries TRBV6-5 and TRBJ1-4; D remains unclear. V lost 0 bases and J 5 bases, leaving 7 bases between the germline ends. CDR1 MNHEY and CDR2 SVGAGI come from the germline V gene. The CDR3 length is 14 residues. CDR3 region: CASSYSRLNEKLFF. In DNA, the CDR3 is TGTGCCAGCAGTTACTCGAGACTCAATGAAAAACTGTTTTTT.

This clone was recorded a few times. The gene calls are TRBV7-3 and TRBJ1-1; no reliable D call. CDR1 SGHTA and CDR2 FQGTGA come from the germline V gene. This CDR3 contains 14 residues. The germline V and J ends were trimmed by 2 bases and 1 base, with 8 bases remaining between them. The CDR3, as DNA: TGTGCCAGCAGCTTATTGGCGGGGAACACTGAAGCTTTCTTT. Its protein product is CASSLLAGNTEAFF.

This chain links TRBV4-3 with TRBJ1-6; maybe TRBD1 (6 bases). Germline V gives CDR1 LGHNA, CDR2 YSLEER. The CDR3 is 16 residues long. The V and J ends lost 4 bases and 7 bases respectively, with 17 bases between them. CDR3 nucleotide sequence: TGCGCCAGCAGCCCAGGGGCTAACCGACTAAATTCACCCCTCCACTTT. Translation: CASSPGANRLNSPLHF.

V and J are TRBV7-6 and TRBJ1-1; 7 bases fit TRBD1. V gave up 2 bases and J gave up 10 bases; unmatched junction bases: 4. The CDR3 is 12 amino acids. In germline, CDR1 is SGHVS, CDR2 FNYEAQ. For the CDR3, the DNA is TGTGCCAGCAGCTTACCGACAGGGCCAGCTTTCTTT. It specifies CASSLPTGPAFF.

This clone was detected only once. The J gene is TRBJ2-7, the V gene TRBV19; 9 nucleotides match TRBD1. This CDR3 has 16 residues. The V gene end was trimmed by 3 bases and the J gene end by 2 bases; junction bases not matched to a gene: 8. The germline V gene encodes CDR1 LNHDA and CDR2 SQIVND (reference sequence). CDR3 sequence: CASSIWGQGETYEQYF. As DNA, the CDR3 is TGTGCCAGTAGTATCTGGGGACAGGGAGAAACCTACGAGCAGTACTTC.

V usage is TRBV5-1 and J usage is TRBJ1-2, with TRBD1 matching 9 bases. Trimming at V came to 0 bases and at J to 8 bases, leaving 11 bases not matched to a gene. This CDR3 contains 16 residues. Per germline, CDR1 SGHRS and CDR2 YFSETQ. CDR3 protein: CASSLASGTGKYGYTF. In nucleotides, the CDR3 is TGCGCCAGCAGCTTGGCATCCGGGACAGGGAAGTACGGCTACACCTTC.

The rearrangement joins TRBV19 to TRBJ2-2; D is perhaps TRBD2 (5 bases). Germline-derived CDR1 and CDR2 are LNHDA and SQIVND (reference sequence). This CDR3 contains 13 residues. Trimming left V 3 bases short and J 5 bases short, with 7 bases between. Here the CDR3 reads CASSISGTGELFF. CDR3 bases: TGTGCCAGTAGTATCTCGGGAACCGGGGAGCTGTTTTTT.

This chain joins TRBV27 and TRBJ2-7; maybe TRBD2 (6 bases). Trimming left V 5 bases short and J 7 bases short, with 18 bases between. Looked up from germline, CDR1 is MNHEY and CDR2 is SMNVEV (reference sequence). CDR3 length: 14 residues. This chain's CDR3 is CASSLGLDFREQYF. The CDR3 coding sequence is TGTGCCAGCAGTCTGGGACTCGACTTTAGGGAGCAGTACTTC.

V usage is TRBV7-9 and J usage is TRBJ2-7, with D possibly being TRBD1 (6 bases). Germline values: CDR1 SEHNR, CDR2 FQNEAQ (reference sequence). This CDR3 is 15 amino acids long. V was cut by 5 bases and J by 1 base, with 15 bases left in between. The CDR3 region has the DNA TGTGCCAGCAGCCCAAGGACAGCTCTGTCCTACGAGCAGTACTTC. Translation: CASSPRTALSYEQYF.

This clone came up once. The rearrangement links TRBV15 to TRBJ2-7, with unresolved D. Germline V CDR1 and CDR2: LNHNV, YYDKDF (reference sequence). The CDR3 is 14 amino acids. Trimming removed 5 bases at V and 0 bases at J, with 11 bases between. CDR3 nucleotides: TGTGCCACCAGCTGGCAGGCGAGCTCCTACGAGCAGTACTTC. Its translation is CATSWQASSYEQYF.

The chain uses TRBV6-1 and TRBJ2-7; TRBD2 matches 7 bases. Looked up from germline, CDR1 is MNHNS and CDR2 is SASEGT. This CDR3 contains 14 residues. Trimming took 7 bases from V and 0 from J; bases not matched to a gene: 6. The CDR3 DNA follows: TGTGCCAGCACTCGGGAGGACTACTCCTACGAGCAGTACTTC. This translates into CASTREDYSYEQYF.

The genes are TRBV7-9 and TRBJ1-2, with a weak D call TRBD1 (5 bases). Germline CDR1 is SEHNR and CDR2 is FQNEAQ (reference sequence). The germline V and J ends were trimmed by 2 bases and 3 bases, with 16 bases remaining between them. The CDR3 sequence is 16 residues long. The DNA of the CDR3 is TGTGCCAGCAGCTTAAAGTGGCGACAAGGGGACTATGGCTACACCTTC. This encodes CASSLKWRQGDYGYTF.

This chain joins TRBV5-6 and TRBJ1-5; 8 bases match TRBD1. J lost 7 bases, V lost 0 bases, and 3 bases had no gene match. This CDR3 is built from 14 residues. Germline assignment: CDR1 SGHDT and CDR2 YYEEEE. The CDR3 spells CASSLAGGLQPQHF. For the CDR3, the DNA is TGTGCCAGCAGCTTGGCAGGGGGCCTCCAGCCCCAGCATTTT.

The V gene is TRBV5-1, the J gene TRBJ1-1; D is possibly TRBD1 (6 bases). The CDR3 has 13 residues. Trimming left V 4 bases short and J 11 bases short, with 18 bases between. Germline V gives CDR1 SGHRS, CDR2 YFSETQ. CDR3: CASSPDSRVKAFF. For the CDR3, the DNA is TGCGCCAGCAGCCCGGACAGCCGGGTGAAGGCTTTCTTT.

V and J are TRBV25-1 and TRBJ1-1; D remains unclear. Germline V CDR1 and CDR2: MGHDK, SYGVNS. Trimming left V 3 bases short and J 1 base short, with 9 bases between. The CDR3 has 14 residues. Here the CDR3 reads CASSEMRPNTEAFF. In nucleotides, the CDR3 is TGTGCCAGCAGTGAGATGCGTCCGAACACTGAAGCTTTCTTT.

V is TRBV5-6 and J is TRBJ1-2; 8 nucleotides align to TRBD1. The germline V gene has CDR1 SGHDT and CDR2 YYEEEE. Germline trimming cut 4 bases from V and 8 bases from J; bases unmatched to any gene: 7. There are 13 residues in the CDR3. The CDR3 spells CASSRDRSRGYTF. CDR3 sequence (DNA): TGTGCCAGCAGCCGGGACAGGTCTAGGGGCTACACCTTC.